This T cell receptor (beta chain) stems from a study of blood T cell repertoires in COVID-19. The CDR3 loop spans 12 amino acids. Germline V lookup: CDR1 SGHTA, CDR2 FQGNSA. Deletions cut 8 bases from V and 5 bases from J, with 12 bases between. TCRdb keeps only in-frame clones here, not all; method: immunoSEQ multiplex PCR. The data show approximately 240,000 clones, about nine tenths seen once. The V and J genes are TRBV7-2 and TRBJ2-5; no firm D call. Sequenced: PBMCs or T cells enriched from blood (not recorded which). The source is a woman aged 45-59 years in a cohort exposed to, infected with or recovered from COVID-19 (not recorded which). DNA for the CDR3: TGTGCCAGCTCCTCAACGAGGGAGACCCAGTACTTC. Its translation: CASSSTRETQYF.